This entry concerns a single TCR beta chain. In this sample, this clonotype turned up many times. This receptor's antigen is unknown. It has no much larger one-base neighbor in the sample; base qualities were not kept. The entry originates in a study of T cells after yellow fever vaccination (dated by TCRdb to about 2019). Background for the entire study: Libraries from fractions with low cell numbers were prepared with the SMART-Seq v4 Ultra Low Input RNA kit. To follow T-cell clones before and after both primary and booster YFV17D yellow fever vaccination, bulk TCR alpha and beta repertoires underwent longitudinal sequencing. Two healthy male donors made up the cohort, one aged 18 to 29 years and the other aged 30 to 40 years. Bulk PBMC replicates and cell subsets were isolated from blood drawn at multiple timepoints before and after both primary and secondary immunization. Study-wide conclusions, independent of this receptor: A small share of clonotypes was detected in both CD4 and CD8 compartments, with the overlap likely arising from convergent recombination. Computational filtering was needed because FACS-sorted repertoires could contain abundant contaminating clonotypes from the bulk population. The study included only a couple of donors, which limits how far the findings can be generalized. The secondary T-cell response was weaker than the primary response but faster, peaking on day 5 instead of day 15. After the booster, most clones that had expanded after primary vaccination were detected again (approximately 96% of CD4 and around nine tenths of CD8), suggesting broad maintenance of memory.

In the paper's terms, the treatment or condition label means: live attenuated yellow fever vaccine strain. A standard Ficoll-Paque protocol was used to isolate PBMCs from peripheral blood. CD4 and CD8 T-cell fractions were isolated with Dynabeads CD4 and CD8 positive selection kits. RNA was extracted with TriZol from bulk PBMCs, CD4 and CD8 fractions, and dextramer-positive and dextramer-negative fractions. The sequencer listed for this sample is Illumina NovaSeq 6000. TCR cDNA was synthesized by 5'RACE template switching, which introduced a universal primer site and unique molecular identifiers. cDNA synthesis was primed from both the TCR alpha and TCR beta constant segments. Two PCR steps were used to amplify libraries, with sample barcodes and sequencing adapters being added in the second step. Sequencing of libraries was done on Illumina HiSeq 2500 (2x100 bp) or NovaSeq (2x150 bp). The published analysis was carried out like this. Reads were demultiplexed and collapsed into UMI consensus sequences with MIGEC, and V(D)J alignment was performed with MiXCR. Vaccine-responding clonotypes were identified with edgeR using replicate PBMC samples, with FDR below 0.01 and a log2 fold change above 5 up to day 15 being required. Bulk clonotypes were assigned CD4 or CD8 identity according to which sequenced CD4 or CD8 repertoire held them at higher abundance. TCRdb cleaned the public reads at Q25 with fastp, built clones with MiXCR and kept in-frame beta chains. Entries that share a CDR3 protein sequence are merged under the most common genes and DNA. Clone size and V and J calls follow TCRdb, not the original study. Recorded for this sample are under 250,000 distinct CDR3 sequences; less than 3.5% of them occurred a single time. The ten largest clones represent around 3% of the sample.

Deletion took 2 bases off V and 3 bases off J, with a span of 7 bases between the germline ends. CDR1 and CDR2 are read off the germline V gene as SQVTM and ANQGSEA. Its CDR3 holds 12 amino acids, cysteine through phenylalanine. CDR3 DNA only is kept here, 36 bases in frame from base 1. The TCR sequence derives from a man aged 18-30 years who received the YFV17D yellow fever vaccine. The chain is assembled from TRBV29-1 and TRBJ1-1; a tentative D match to TRBD1 spans 5 bases. The sample in question was CD4+ T cells sorted from PBMCs, obtained 10 days after the yellow fever booster vaccination. The CDR3 has the sequence CSVERQHTEAFF. The DNA sequence reads TGCAGCGTTGAACGACAGCACACTGAAGCTTTCTTT.